This is a list of T cell receptor beta chains from one sample in a study of cytomegalovirus exposure and HLA in healthy donors. TCRdb keeps only in-frame clones here, not all; method: immunoSEQ multiplex PCR. The sample lists roughly 190,000 clones, about 76% occurring once. What was sequenced was PBMCs. All receptors derive from a woman between 45 and 60 years old in good health and CMV-seronegative. Both conserved end residues are part of each CDR3. Fields, in order: D gene, clone size, J gene, V gene, CDR3 DNA, CDR3 protein. A D gene is named only where the DNA matches it firmly. Clone sizes are given selectively: once, few, many, or a class where the clone is expanded.

>NA|once|TRBJ2-7|TRBV19
TGTGCCAGTAGTCCAGGGACATTCCGCTACGAGCAGTACTTC
CASSPGTFRYEQYF
>TRBD2|NA|TRBJ2-1|TRBV30
TGTGCCTGGAGTAGACTAGCGGGAGGGCTGAAGCAGTTCTTC
CAWSRLAGGLKQFF
>TRBD1|NA|TRBJ2-7|TRBV6-1
TGTGCCAGCACCATGACAGGGGGCGGGTACGAGCAGTACTTC
CASTMTGGGYEQYF
>NA|NA|TRBJ2-1|TRBV11-2
TGTGCCAGCAGCTTAGGAGATATTTACAATGAGCAGTTCTTC
CASSLGDIYNEQFF
>TRBD1|once|TRBJ1-5|TRBV11-2
TGTGCCAGCAGCTTAGGGGACAGGGGTTCGGGTCAGCCCCAGCATTTT
CASSLGDRGSGQPQHF
>TRBD1|NA|TRBJ2-2|TRBV7-9
TGTGCCAGCAGCATATTGGGACAGGGGTCAGGGGAGCTGTTTTTT
CASSILGQGSGELFF
>NA|NA|TRBJ2-2|TRBV14
TGTGCCAGCAGCCAAGGACTCCTGAACACCGGGGAGCTGTTTTTT
CASSQGLLNTGELFF
>TRBD1|NA|TRBJ1-2|TRBV6-4
TGTGCCAGCAGTGAGACAGGGGGGAACTATGGCTACACCTTC
CASSETGGNYGYTF
>NA|NA|TRBJ1-1|TRBV18
TGTGCCAGCTCCCGTATACAGGAGAACACTGAAGCTTTCTTT
CASSRIQENTEAFF
>NA|NA|TRBJ1-2|TRBV6-4
TGTGCCAGCAGCGAGGGAATAGCTAACTATGGCTACACCTTC
CASSEGIANYGYTF
>TRBD2|NA|TRBJ2-1|TRBV9
TGTGCCAGCACTGTTGGCGGGAGCTCCTACAATGAGCAGTTCTTC
CASTVGGSSYNEQFF
>TRBD2|NA|TRBJ2-1|TRBV11-2
TGTGCCAGCAGTTTACCGGGACTAGCGGGAGGCGACAATGAGCAGTTCTTC
CASSLPGLAGGDNEQFF
>NA|NA|TRBJ2-7|TRBV5-1
TGCGCCAGCAGCTTGGCAGGATCCTACGAGCAGTACTTC
CASSLAGSYEQYF
>TRBD1|NA|TRBJ1-3|TRBV7-8
TGTGCCAGCAGCTTAGAACAGGGGAGTGGAAACACCATATATTTT
CASSLEQGSGNTIYF
>NA|NA|TRBJ2-1|TRBV2
TGTGCCAGCAACTGGGACTCTCTTAATGAGCAGTTCTTC
CASNWDSLNEQFF
>NA|NA|TRBJ2-5|TRBV29-1
TGCAGCGTCCGCTCGACAGGTTCCGGAGAGACCCAGTACTTC
CSVRSTGSGETQYF
>TRBD2|NA|TRBJ2-4|TRBV6-5
TGTGCCAGCAGTTACACGGGGGGAGGCATTCAGTACTTC
CASSYTGGGIQYF
>TRBD1|NA|TRBJ1-2|TRBV7-2
TGTGCCAGCAGCTCCGGACAGGGGGACTATGGCTACACCTTC
CASSSGQGDYGYTF
>NA|NA|TRBJ2-2|TRBV28
TGTGCCAGCAGTTTTCACCAGGGTACCGGGGAGCTGTTTTTT
CASSFHQGTGELFF
>TRBD1|once|TRBJ1-1|TRBV6-5
TGTGCCAGCAGTTACCGGGGACAGGCAAACACTGAAGCTTTCTTT
CASSYRGQANTEAFF
>NA|NA|TRBJ1-1|TRBV4-3
TGCGCCAGCAGCCAAGCGGGGACAAGGAACACTGAAGCTTTCTTT
CASSQAGTRNTEAFF
>NA|NA|TRBJ1-1|TRBV7-3
TGTGCCAGCAGCTTAGGACAGCAGACTGAAGCTTTCTTT
CASSLGQQTEAFF
>TRBD1|once|TRBJ1-1|TRBV9
TGTGCCAGCAGCAGACGAAGGACAGGCTTGAACACTGAAGCTTTCTTT
CASSRRRTGLNTEAFF
>NA|NA|TRBJ2-3|TRBV18
TGTGCCAGTCGTATTACAGATACGCAGTATTTT
CASRITDTQYF
>TRBD2|NA|TRBJ2-3|TRBV5-1
TGCGCCAGCAGCCTCGGACTAGCGGGGAGCACAGATACGCAGTATTTT
CASSLGLAGSTDTQYF
>TRBD1|NA|TRBJ1-1|TRBV5-1
TGCGCCAGCAGCTTGGAGGACAGGGGCACTGAAGCTTTCTTT
CASSLEDRGTEAFF
>TRBD1|NA|TRBJ1-1|TRBV19
TGTGCCAGTACCTCGTCCCGGGACAGGGTCTCTGAAGCTTTCTTT
CASTSSRDRVSEAFF
>TRBD1|NA|TRBJ2-2|TRBV15
TGTGCCACCAGCAGAGCCGGGACAGGGTTTGGGGAGCTGTTTTTT
CATSRAGTGFGELFF
>TRBD2|NA|TRBJ2-7|TRBV11-2
TGTGCCAGCACCAAGCGGGAGCGCTACGAGCAGTACTTC
CASTKRERYEQYF
>NA|NA|TRBJ2-7|TRBV19
TGTGCCAGTAGTATAAGTAGGTCGCTAGGTGACGAGCAGTACTTC
CASSISRSLGDEQYF
>TRBD2|NA|TRBJ2-1|TRBV11-2
TGTGCCAGCAGCTTAGATCCAGTAGCGGGACGCGCCGGGTTCTTC
CASSLDPVAGRAGFF
>TRBD1|few|TRBJ1-1|TRBV5-6
TGTGCCAGCAGCCTCCGGGACAGGATAAACACTGAAGCTTTCTTT
CASSLRDRINTEAFF
>TRBD2|NA|TRBJ2-1|TRBV7-2
TGTGCCAGCAGCTATAGCGGGGGAGTTTTCAATGAGCAGTTCTTC
CASSYSGGVFNEQFF
>NA|NA|TRBJ2-1|TRBV27
TGTGCCAGCAGTTTACTGGGCTCAAGCTCCTACAATGAGCAGTTCTTC
CASSLLGSSSYNEQFF
>NA|once|TRBJ2-1|TRBV4-2
TGTGCCAGCAGCCAAGAAGGTAACGTAGCGGCCTCCTACAATGAGCAGTTCTTC
CASSQEGNVAASYNEQFF
>TRBD2|NA|TRBJ2-3|TRBV11-3
TGTGCCAGCAGCTTTGGGACTAGCGGGGGCTCAGATACGCAGTATTTT
CASSFGTSGGSDTQYF
>TRBD1|NA|TRBJ1-4|TRBV18
TGTGCCAGCTCACCCAACAGGGGGTCTAATGAAAAACTGTTTTTT
CASSPNRGSNEKLFF
>NA|once|TRBJ1-1|TRBV2
TGTGCCAGCAGTGAAGTAGGAGGGGCGAACACTGAAGCTTTCTTT
CASSEVGGANTEAFF
>NA|NA|TRBJ2-1|TRBV7-3
TGTGCCAGCAGCTTACTAGCGTTCCAAGGGTACAATGAGCAGTTCTTC
CASSLLAFQGYNEQFF
>TRBD1|NA|TRBJ1-5|TRBV28
TGTGCCAGCAGTTTTGGGACAGGGGGTCAGCCCCAGCATTTT
CASSFGTGGQPQHF
>TRBD1|few|TRBJ1-2|TRBV6-5
TGTGCCAGCAGACCTACAGGGGGCTATGGCTACACCTTC
CASRPTGGYGYTF
>TRBD1|NA|TRBJ2-3|TRBV7-9
TGTGCCAGCAGCTTTCTGGGACAGGCGCCTTCAGATACGCAGTATTTT
CASSFLGQAPSDTQYF
>NA|NA|TRBJ2-7|TRBV4-3
TGCGCCAGCAGCCCTTGGGGCACAGGCGAGCAGTACTTC
CASSPWGTGEQYF
>NA|NA|TRBJ2-7|TRBV7-2
TGTGCCAGCAGCTTAGGGGGCCCTTACGAGCAGTACTTC
CASSLGGPYEQYF
>TRBD2|NA|TRBJ2-4|TRBV4-3
TGCGCCAGCAGCCCCAGGACTAGCGGCCAAAACATTCAGTACTTC
CASSPRTSGQNIQYF
>TRBD1|NA|TRBJ1-5|TRBV15
TGTGCCACCAGCAGAGGGGACAGGGGGAATCAGCCCCAGCATTTT
CATSRGDRGNQPQHF
>NA|few|TRBJ1-1|TRBV5-1
TGCGCCAGCAGCCCGGGGAGGGCAGGGCACACTGAAGCTTTCTTT
CASSPGRAGHTEAFF
>NA|NA|TRBJ2-1|TRBV28
TGTGCCAGCAGTTTTGTTGTGGGGAGCAATGAGCAGTTCTTC
CASSFVVGSNEQFF
>TRBD1|NA|TRBJ2-7|TRBV7-2
TGTGCCAGCAGTCGAGCCGGGACAGGGAGAGACGAGCAGTACTTC
CASSRAGTGRDEQYF
>NA|NA|TRBJ1-1|TRBV27
TGTGCCAGCAGGGGACACCCCCTCAGTGCGAAAGCTTTCTTT
CASRGHPLSAKAFF
>TRBD1|NA|TRBJ1-3|TRBV9
TGTGCCAGCAGCGTAGGTCCAGGGGGCTATCGCGGGGGCACCATATATTTT
CASSVGPGGYRGGTIYF
>TRBD2|NA|TRBJ2-3|TRBV9
TGTGCCAGCTCACAGGGACTAGCGGGAGTTAGCACAGATACGCAGTATTTT
CASSQGLAGVSTDTQYF
>TRBD1|NA|TRBJ1-1|TRBV5-1
TGCGCCAGCAGCTTGGTACAGGGGACGAACACTGAAGCTTTCTTT
CASSLVQGTNTEAFF
>NA|NA|TRBJ1-3|TRBV5-4
TGTGCCAGCAGCTTGGGCGCAACTCACTCTGGAAACACCATATATTTT
CASSLGATHSGNTIYF
>NA|NA|TRBJ2-7|TRBV10-3
TGTGCCATCAGTGATAGGGGAGGCTACGAGCAGTACTTC
CAISDRGGYEQYF
>NA|NA|TRBJ2-5|TRBV9
TGTGCCAGCAGCGTAGGAGGAACGGGGAAGACCCAGTACTTC
CASSVGGTGKTQYF
>NA|NA|TRBJ1-2|TRBV5-1
TGCGCCAGCAGCCGGGAATCGAACGGCTACACCTTC
CASSRESNGYTF
>TRBD1|once|TRBJ1-2|TRBV28
TGTGCCAGCAGTCCCGGACAGGGCCGGCTTGGCTATGGCTACACCTTC
CASSPGQGRLGYGYTF
>NA|few|TRBJ2-7|TRBV5-1
TGCGCCAGCAGACCCGACAGACACTACGAGCAGTACTTC
CASRPDRHYEQYF
>TRBD2|NA|TRBJ2-1|TRBV18
TGTGCCAGCGGGACTCTCACCGGGACTAGCGGATACAATGAGCAGTTCTTC
CASGTLTGTSGYNEQFF